This T cell receptor beta chain was sequenced for a study of blood T cell repertoires in COVID-19. Study background: COVID-19 samples collected from the United States, Italy and Spain covered acute and convalescent phases. The analysed material was cDNA or gDNA that came from T cells, B-cell-depleted T cells, or PBMCs.

Assay: immunoSEQ multiplex PCR; the TCRdb copy retains only in-frame clones and omits some. The table shows hundreds of thousands of clones, with less than 90% occurring only once. Trimming shortened V by 4 bases and J by 4 bases, and 19 bases separated the two germline ends. CDR1 SGHTA and CDR2 FQGNSA come from the germline V gene. This CDR3 has 17 amino acids. This chain connects TRBV7-2 to TRBJ2-2; the D gene is possibly TRBD2 (6 bases). This receptor was identified in a man aged 35 to 55 with acute or convalescent COVID-19. Sequencing was carried out using peripheral blood. CDR3: CASSSPRDSGATGELFF. For the CDR3, the DNA is TGTGCCAGCAGCTCCCCCCGCGATAGCGGAGCCACCGGGGAGCTGTTTTTT.